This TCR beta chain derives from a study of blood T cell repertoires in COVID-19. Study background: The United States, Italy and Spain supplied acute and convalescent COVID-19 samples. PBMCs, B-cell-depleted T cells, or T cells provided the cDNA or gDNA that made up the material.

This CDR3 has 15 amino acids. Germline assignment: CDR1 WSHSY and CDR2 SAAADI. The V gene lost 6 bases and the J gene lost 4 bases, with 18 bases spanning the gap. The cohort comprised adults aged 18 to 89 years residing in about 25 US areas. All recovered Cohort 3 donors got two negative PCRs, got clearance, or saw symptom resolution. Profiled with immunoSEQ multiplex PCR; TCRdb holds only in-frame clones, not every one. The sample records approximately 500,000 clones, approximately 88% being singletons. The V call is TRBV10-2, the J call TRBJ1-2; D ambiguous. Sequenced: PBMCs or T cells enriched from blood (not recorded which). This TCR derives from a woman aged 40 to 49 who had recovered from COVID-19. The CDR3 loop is CASRTRGQAAYGYTF. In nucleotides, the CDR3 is TGCGCCAGCAGGACCCGCGGGCAGGCCGCCTATGGCTACACCTTC.